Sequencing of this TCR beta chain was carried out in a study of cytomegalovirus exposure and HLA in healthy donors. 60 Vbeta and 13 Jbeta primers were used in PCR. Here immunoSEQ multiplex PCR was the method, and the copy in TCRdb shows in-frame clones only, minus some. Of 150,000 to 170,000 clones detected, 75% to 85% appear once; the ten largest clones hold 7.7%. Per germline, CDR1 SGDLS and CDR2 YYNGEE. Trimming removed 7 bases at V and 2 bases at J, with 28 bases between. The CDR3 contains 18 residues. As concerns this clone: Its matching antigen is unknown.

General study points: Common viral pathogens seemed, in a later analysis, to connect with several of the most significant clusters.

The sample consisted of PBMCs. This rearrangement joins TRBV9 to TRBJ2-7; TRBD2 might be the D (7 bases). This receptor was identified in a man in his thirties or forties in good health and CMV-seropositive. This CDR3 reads CASAHSGGGSSTPYEQYF. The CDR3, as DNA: TGTGCCAGCGCCCACTCGGGGGGCGGGAGTTCAACCCCCTACGAGCAGTACTTC.